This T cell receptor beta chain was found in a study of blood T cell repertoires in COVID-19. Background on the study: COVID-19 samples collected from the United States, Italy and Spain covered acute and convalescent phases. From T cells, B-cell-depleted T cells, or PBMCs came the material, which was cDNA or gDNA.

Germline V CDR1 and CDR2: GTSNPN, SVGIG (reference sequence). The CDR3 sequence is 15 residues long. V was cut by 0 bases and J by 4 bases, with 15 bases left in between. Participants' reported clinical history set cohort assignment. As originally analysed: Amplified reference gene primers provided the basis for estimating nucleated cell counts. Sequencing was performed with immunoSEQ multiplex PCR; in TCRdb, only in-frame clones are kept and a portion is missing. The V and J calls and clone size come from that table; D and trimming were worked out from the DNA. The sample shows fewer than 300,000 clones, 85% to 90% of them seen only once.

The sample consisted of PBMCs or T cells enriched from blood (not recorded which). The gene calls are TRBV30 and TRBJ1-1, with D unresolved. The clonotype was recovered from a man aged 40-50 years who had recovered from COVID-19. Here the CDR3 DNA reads TGTGCCTGGAGTGTGGGTCTCAATCCGGGCACTGAAGCTTTCTTT. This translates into CAWSVGLNPGTEAFF.